These T cell receptor beta chains were read from a single sample in a study of early T cells in non-severe SARS-CoV-2 infection. One entry per CDR3 protein, called by TCRdb with MiXCR from the 5' RACE reads. Of 25,000 to 35,000 distinct CDR3 sequences listed, about 2.7% are singletons. The specimen sequenced was whole blood. The receptor source for this set is an adult who was a healthcare worker with PCR-confirmed SARS-CoV-2 infection or an uninfected control (not recorded which). Both conserved end residues are part of each CDR3. D genes are given only for firm matches. Size is omitted from some rows. Given values are once, few, many or a class for expanded clones.

.	TRBV7-9	TRBD1	TRBJ1-2	TGTGCCAGCAGCTTAGCTGCTCAGGGGGACTATGGCTACACCTTC	CASSLAAQGDYGYTF
.	TRBV11-2	.	TRBJ1-4	TGTGCCAGCAGCTCGACAGGAACTAATGAAAAACTGTTTTTT	CASSSTGTNEKLFF
many	TRBV28	TRBD1	TRBJ1-4	TGTGCCAGCAGAAGACAGGGTAGAGAACTGTTTTTT	CASRRQGRELFF
many	TRBV30	.	TRBJ2-4	TGTGCCTGGAGAGCGGAGGGACTAGCCAAAAACATTCAGTACTTC	CAWRAEGLAKNIQYF
many	TRBV6-1	.	TRBJ1-6	TGTGCCAGCAGTGAAGCGGGTTTCGCAGGGACGACCCTCCACTTT	CASSEAGFAGTTLHF
many	TRBV28	.	TRBJ1-1	TGTGCCAGCAAAATTATCAGGGGTAACACTGAAGCTTTCTTT	CASKIIRGNTEAFF
.	TRBV7-3	.	TRBJ2-2	TGTGCCAGCAGCATCGATGGGCGGGACATCGTAGGGACCGGGGAGCTGTTTTTT	CASSIDGRDIVGTGELFF
many	TRBV6-1	TRBD2	TRBJ2-5	TGTGCCAGCAGCGTCGGGGGGGCCGAAGAGACCCAGTACTTC	CASSVGGAEETQYF
many	TRBV12-3/TRBV12-4	.	TRBJ1-5	TGTGCCAGCAGCCGAAGGGGGGATAGCAATCAGCCCCAGCATTTT	CASSRRGDSNQPQHF
many	TRBV7-3	TRBD1	TRBJ1-2	TGTGCCAGCAGCTCCGGACAGGGCGGCTATGGCTACACCTTC	CASSSGQGGYGYTF
many	TRBV24-1	.	TRBJ2-5	TGTGCCACCAGTGATACCGGGACAAGAAATCCAGAGACCCAGTACTTC	CATSDTGTRNPETQYF
many	TRBV7-3	.	TRBJ2-4	TGTGCCAGCAGCTTAGGATGGGGGGACATTCAGTACTTC	CASSLGWGDIQYF
many	TRBV10-1	TRBD1	TRBJ2-1	TGCGCCAGCGGAAGGTACGACAGGGGATGGTTAAGATCCTACAATGAGCAGTTCTTC	CASGRYDRGWLRSYNEQFF
many	TRBV18	.	TRBJ2-4	TGTGCCAGCTCGGATCAGGGAAGGGTTCAGTACTTC	CASSDQGRVQYF
many	TRBV28	.	TRBJ2-5	TGTGCCAGCAGTTTCCCTGGACAGAAAGAGACCCAGTACTTC	CASSFPGQKETQYF
medium-sized	TRBV20-1	.	TRBJ2-1	TGCAGTGCAAGGGCAGGGTACAATGAGCAGTTCTTC	CSARAGYNEQFF
many	TRBV18	TRBD1	TRBJ1-5	TGTGCCAGCTCACCACAGGGGGCAGTCAATCAGCCCCAGCATTTT	CASSPQGAVNQPQHF
few	TRBV7-9	TRBD1	TRBJ1-1	TGTGCCAGCAAACCCCCACCACATCGGACAGGGGAGAACACTGAAGCTTTCTTT	CASKPPPHRTGENTEAFF
many	TRBV7-8	.	TRBJ2-6	TGTGCCAGCAGCTTAGTTCGGACAGTTTCTGGGGCCAACGTCCTGACTTTC	CASSLVRTVSGANVLTF
.	TRBV5-1	TRBD1	TRBJ1-1	TGCGCCAGCAGCTCGGGACAGATGAACACTGAAGCTTTCTTT	CASSSGQMNTEAFF
many	TRBV3-1	.	TRBJ1-6	TGTGCCAGCAGCCAAGTCAACGATTATAATTCACCCCTCCACTTT	CASSQVNDYNSPLHF
many	TRBV15	.	TRBJ1-5	TGTGCCACCAGCAGAGATCCCGAGTATCAGCCCCAGCATTTT	CATSRDPEYQPQHF
many	TRBV2	TRBD1	TRBJ2-3	TGTGCCAGCAGTGCAGGGGGCATAGATACGCAGTATTTT	CASSAGGIDTQYF
many	TRBV18	.	TRBJ2-5	TGTGCCAGCTCCCTCCAATCGACTCAACAAGAGACCCAGTACTTC	CASSLQSTQQETQYF
many	TRBV20-1	.	TRBJ2-5	TGCAGTGCTATCTCCGGGGTTAGCCAAGAGACCCAGTACTTC	CSAISGVSQETQYF
many	TRBV5-1	.	TRBJ1-2	TGCGCCAGCAGCTTGCGACAGGCGTATGGCTACACCTTC	CASSLRQAYGYTF
many	TRBV6-6	.	TRBJ1-2	TGTGCCAGCAGTTATGGGAACCAGAATAACTATGGCTACACCTTC	CASSYGNQNNYGYTF
many	TRBV5-6	TRBD1	TRBJ2-2	TGTGCCAGCAGCCGCGACAGGGGGCAAGGCACCGGGGAGCTGTTTTTT	CASSRDRGQGTGELFF
many	TRBV5-1	TRBD1	TRBJ1-1	TGCGCCAGCAGCCTGGACAGGGGCGGGGCTGAAGCTTTCTTT	CASSLDRGGAEAFF
many	TRBV4-1	TRBD2	TRBJ2-1	TGCGCCAGCAGCAGTTCTAGCGGGGGGCGGGATGAGCAGTTCTTC	CASSSSSGGRDEQFF
many	TRBV12-3/TRBV12-4	.	TRBJ1-2	TGTGCCAGCAGCCAGGGGACCTATGGCTACACCTTC	CASSQGTYGYTF
many	TRBV5-6	.	TRBJ2-5	TGTGCCAGCAGGTACAGGGATAACCAAGAGACCCAGTACTTC	CASRYRDNQETQYF
.	TRBV10-2	TRBD1	TRBJ1-1	TGCGCCAGCAGTGAACAGGGGCTGGCTTTCTTT	CASSEQGLAFF
many	TRBV19	.	TRBJ1-4	TGTGCCAGTAGTCTTCGACAGGCGCCTAATGAAAAACTGTTTTTT	CASSLRQAPNEKLFF
many	TRBV7-3	.	TRBJ2-3	TGTGCCAGCAGCTCGGACCGGGGAGATACGCAGTATTTT	CASSSDRGDTQYF
many	TRBV18	.	TRBJ1-1	TGTGCCAGCTCACCACAGGGGATGGCGGACACTGAAGCTTTCTTT	CASSPQGMADTEAFF
many	TRBV18	TRBD1	TRBJ2-3	TGTGCCAGCTCCGGGCAGGGGGCATCAGATACGCAGTATTTT	CASSGQGASDTQYF
many	TRBV5-1	.	TRBJ2-5	TGCGCCAGCAGCCTGGACTGGAACCAAGAGACCCAGTACTTC	CASSLDWNQETQYF
few	TRBV24-1	.	TRBJ2-3	TGTGCCACCAGTGATTCCCCCTTGTCCACCACAGATACGCAGTATTTT	CATSDSPLSTTDTQYF
many	TRBV27	TRBD1	TRBJ1-1	TGTGCCAGCAGTTCCCAGGGGGCCAGGCGGGTGGGAGCTTTCTTT	CASSSQGARRVGAFF
many	TRBV7-3	.	TRBJ2-3	TGTGCCAGCAGCTTATCTCAGGGGAATACGCAGTATTTT	CASSLSQGNTQYF
many	TRBV4-1	.	TRBJ2-1	TGCGCCAGCAGCCTCCCGGGCTCCTACAATGAGCAGTTCTTC	CASSLPGSYNEQFF
many	TRBV5-1	TRBD1	TRBJ2-2	TGCGCCAGCAGCCCCGGGACAGGTACCGGGGAGCTGTTTTTT	CASSPGTGTGELFF
.	TRBV7-2	TRBD2	TRBJ2-4	TGTGCCAGCAGCCTCGGGGGGGTCCAAAACATTCAGTACTTC	CASSLGGVQNIQYF
many	TRBV3-1	TRBD1	TRBJ1-2	TGTGCCAGCAGCCAGGGACAGGGCTTTGGCTACACCTTC	CASSQGQGFGYTF
many	TRBV20-1	.	TRBJ1-2	TGCAGTGCTAGAGCGGGGAGGCCTGGCTACACCTTC	CSARAGRPGYTF
many	TRBV6-1	TRBD1	TRBJ2-2	TGTGCCAGCAAGAGGGACAGGGGGCCAACCGGGGAGCTGTTTTTT	CASKRDRGPTGELFF
medium-sized	TRBV6-6	.	TRBJ1-5	TGTGCCAGCAGTCCGGGGGGATATCAGCCCCAGCATTTT	CASSPGGYQPQHF
medium-sized	TRBV28	.	TRBJ2-2	TGTGCCAGCAGTTTAGCCCCCTACCACCTAAACACCGGGGAGCTGTTTTTT	CASSLAPYHLNTGELFF
few	TRBV28	.	TRBJ2-6	TGTGCCAGCAGCCCGGGACTGGCTGGGGCCAACGTCCTGACTTTC	CASSPGLAGANVLTF
many	TRBV14	.	TRBJ1-2	TGTGCCAGCAGCGCCCAATTCTATGGCTACACCTTC	CASSAQFYGYTF
many	TRBV11-3	.	TRBJ2-5	TGTGCCAGCAGCTTCCCAGGGGAGGAGACCCAGTACTTC	CASSFPGEETQYF
many	TRBV30	.	TRBJ1-6	TGTGCCTGGAGTGTATTCGGGGACCTTTCACCCCTCCACTTT	CAWSVFGDLSPLHF
many	TRBV7-9	.	TRBJ2-3	TGTGCCAGCAGCTTAGGGGGGGCTCGCACAGATACGCAGTATTTT	CASSLGGARTDTQYF